The rows below give T cell receptor beta chains drawn from one sample of a study of T cell responses to AZD1222 COVID-19 vaccine. The data were produced by immunoSEQ multiplex PCR, yet TCRdb's version contains in-frame clones alone and is incomplete. The top ten clones hold about 2.2% of a sample with 86,000 or so clones, more than 70% of them seen once. The source was peripheral blood, collected on day 0 of AZD1222 vaccination. These receptors were taken from an adult in good health. Both conserved end residues are trimmed from each CDR3.

V: TRBV6-5; J: TRBJ1-1; CDR3: ASSYDTGGGGAEAF
V: TRBV29-1; J: TRBJ2-2; CDR3: SVGETLNTGELF
V: TRBV7-2; J: TRBJ2-3; CDR3: ASSLGITAPDTQY
V: TRBV21-1; J: TRBJ1-6; CDR3: ATPSGVCNSPLH
V: TRBV12-3/TRBV12-4; J: TRBJ2-4; CDR3: ASSVRPVPIQY
V: TRBV12-3/TRBV12-4; J: TRBJ1-1; CDR3: ASSFTGGQSRV
V: TRBV7-9; J: TRBJ1-3; CDR3: ASKSEGNTIY
V: TRBV19; J: TRBJ2-2; CDR3: ASSGLAVLPDTGELF
V: TRBV14; J: TRBJ2-7; CDR3: ASSLTGTSGRMFG
V: TRBV6-6; J: TRBJ2-1; CDR3: ASTRSPSYNEQF
V: TRBV14; J: TRBJ2-3; CDR3: ASSRSGTLTDTQY
V: TRBV3-1/TRBV3-2; J: TRBJ1-1; CDR3: ASSLGGNTEAF
V: TRBV6-5; J: TRBJ2-7; CDR3: ASSPRDRRGSEQY
V: TRBV2; J: TRBJ1-2; CDR3: ASRPGQGYSGYGYT
V: TRBV28; J: TRBJ1-3; CDR3: ASSLLGTSGNTIY
V: TRBV5-4; J: TRBJ1-1; CDR3: ASSFGYTEAF
V: TRBV11-3; J: TRBJ2-2; CDR3: ASSLDGIGRASGELF